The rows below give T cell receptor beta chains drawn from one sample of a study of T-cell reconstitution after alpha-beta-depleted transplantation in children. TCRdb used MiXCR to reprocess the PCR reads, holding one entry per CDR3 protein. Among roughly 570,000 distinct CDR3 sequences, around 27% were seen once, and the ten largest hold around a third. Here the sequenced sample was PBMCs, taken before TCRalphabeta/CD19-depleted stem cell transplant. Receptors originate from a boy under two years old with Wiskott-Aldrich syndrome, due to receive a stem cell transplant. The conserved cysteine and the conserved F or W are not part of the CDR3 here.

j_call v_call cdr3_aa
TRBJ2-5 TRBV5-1 ASSFGLAGVQETQY
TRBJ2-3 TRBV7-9 ASSPRTSLIRTDTQY
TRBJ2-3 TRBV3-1 ASSYIAGASDTQY
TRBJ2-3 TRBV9 ASSVGLALSTDTQY
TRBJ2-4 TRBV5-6 ASSLAGRAKNIQY
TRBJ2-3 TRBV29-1 SVELGTDTQY
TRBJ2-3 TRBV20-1 SALGAPTDTQY
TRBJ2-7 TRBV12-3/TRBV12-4 ASSLSLASYEQY
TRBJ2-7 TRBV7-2 ASSPTIGSSYEQY
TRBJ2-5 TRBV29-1 SARQGPKTQY
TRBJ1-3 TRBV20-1 SATGGGGNTIY
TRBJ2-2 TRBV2 ASSEAGDPTGELF
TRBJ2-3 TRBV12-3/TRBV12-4 ASRSDSGTQY
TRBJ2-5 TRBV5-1 ASSLVEASQETQY
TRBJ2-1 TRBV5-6 ASSPLAEEPNEQF
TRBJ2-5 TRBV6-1 ASRLEETQY
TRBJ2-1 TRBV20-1 SARAFGLESYNEQF
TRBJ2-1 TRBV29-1 SVELAGIYNEQF
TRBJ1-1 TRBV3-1 ASSRGPVRAF
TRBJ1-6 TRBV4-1 ASSQGGGSSYNSPLH
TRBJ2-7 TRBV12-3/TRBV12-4 ASSLALGQGALYEQY
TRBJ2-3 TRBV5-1 ASSPRTSGRIGTDTQY
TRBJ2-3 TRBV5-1 ASRQGTAVDTQY
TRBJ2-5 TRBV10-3 AIGPGHQETQY
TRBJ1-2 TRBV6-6 ASSYHSPYGYT
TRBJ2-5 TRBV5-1 ASSRGQVEETQY
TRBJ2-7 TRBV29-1 SVEDPSRTSGSPNEQY
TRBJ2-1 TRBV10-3 AISESASGRNEQF
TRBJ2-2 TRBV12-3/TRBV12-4 ASSPERETGELF
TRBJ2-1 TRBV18 ASSQLAGYDNEQF
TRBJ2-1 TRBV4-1 ASSRTASGGPIVEQF
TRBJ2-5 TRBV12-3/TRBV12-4 ASSLWDEETQY
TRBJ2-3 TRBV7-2 ASSFDTHTDTQY
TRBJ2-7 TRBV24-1 ATSAGGSSEQY
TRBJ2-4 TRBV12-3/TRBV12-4 ASSRSRDRSNIQY
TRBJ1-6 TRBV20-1 SAREGRHNSPLH
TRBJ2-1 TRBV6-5 ASSFVRALPNEQF
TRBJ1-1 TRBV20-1 SAKRDSASITEAF
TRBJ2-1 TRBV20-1 SAQTYSGSYNEQF
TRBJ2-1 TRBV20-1 SATGTRRYNEQF
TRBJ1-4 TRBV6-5 ASSYGFATNEKLF
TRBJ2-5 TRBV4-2 ASSKSTSGRASETQY
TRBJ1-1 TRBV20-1 SAKWGGQSNTEAF
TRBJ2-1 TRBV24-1 ATSPIPSYNEQF
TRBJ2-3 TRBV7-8 ASSRGLITDTQY
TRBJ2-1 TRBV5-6 ASRYQTNEQF
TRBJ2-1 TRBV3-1 ASSHRDTIIYEQF
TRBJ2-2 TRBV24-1 ATSDRPPGELF
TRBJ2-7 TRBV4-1 ASSQAWDRRAGDPYEQY
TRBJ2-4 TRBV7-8 ASSLGREGGSKNIQY
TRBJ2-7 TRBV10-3 AISVRADSYEQY
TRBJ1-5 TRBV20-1 SARRGQVNQPQH
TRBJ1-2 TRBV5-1 ASSLGGSRPGYT